The subject of this entry is one T cell receptor (beta chain). Germline values: CDR1 GTSNPN, CDR2 SVGIG (reference sequence). Deletions cut 1 base from V and 0 bases from J, with 7 bases between. The CDR3 extends over 14 amino acids. The sample originates from a study of tumor-infiltrating lymphocytes in localized non-small cell lung cancer. Study as a whole: Resected tumor was paired with non-adjacent uninvolved lung from the same patient.

The method was immunoSEQ multiplex PCR; TCRdb's version includes in-frame clones alone and lacks a portion of them. Of under 20,000 clones in the sample, 70% to 75% were seen once. The source is a human donor with non-small cell lung cancer. The genes are TRBV30 and TRBJ2-4; tentative D call: TRBD2 (5 bases). Sample: lung tumor tissue. DNA for the CDR3: TGTGCCTGGAGTGCCGGGGAAGCCAAAAACATTCAGTACTTC. It translates to CAWSAGEAKNIQYF. Combining the CDR3 with reference TRBV30 and TRBJ2-4 gives the whole variable domain SQTIHQWPATLVQPVGSPLSLECTVEGTSNPNLYWYRQAAGRGLQLLFYSVGIGQISSEVPQNLSASRPQDRQFILSSKKLLLSDSGFYLCAWSAGEAKNIQYFGAGTRLSVL.